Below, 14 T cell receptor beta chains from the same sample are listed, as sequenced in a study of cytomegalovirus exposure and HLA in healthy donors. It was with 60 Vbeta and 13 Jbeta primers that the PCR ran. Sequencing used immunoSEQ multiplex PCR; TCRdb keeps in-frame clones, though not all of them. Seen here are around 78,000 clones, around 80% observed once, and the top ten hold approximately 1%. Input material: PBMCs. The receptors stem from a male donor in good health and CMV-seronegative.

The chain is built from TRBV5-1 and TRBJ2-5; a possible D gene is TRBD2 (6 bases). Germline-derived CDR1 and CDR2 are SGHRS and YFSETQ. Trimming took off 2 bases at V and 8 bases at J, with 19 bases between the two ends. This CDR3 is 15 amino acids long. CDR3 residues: CASSLAPGLAPTQYF. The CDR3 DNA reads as TGCGCCAGCAGCTTAGCCCCTGGGCTAGCGCCTACCCAGTACTTC.

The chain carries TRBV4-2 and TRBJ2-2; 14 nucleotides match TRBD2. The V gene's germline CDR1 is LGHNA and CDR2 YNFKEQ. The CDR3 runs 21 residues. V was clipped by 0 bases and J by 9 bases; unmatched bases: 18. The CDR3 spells CASSQDTPGLAGGGFIWELFF. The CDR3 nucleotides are TGTGCCAGCAGCCAAGATACCCCCGGACTAGCGGGGGGCGGGTTTATTTGGGAGCTGTTTTTT.

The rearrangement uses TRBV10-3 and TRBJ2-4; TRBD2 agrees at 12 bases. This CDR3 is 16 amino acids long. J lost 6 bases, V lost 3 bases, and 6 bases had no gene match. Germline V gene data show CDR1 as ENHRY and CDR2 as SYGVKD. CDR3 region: CAISEPGTSGLNIQYF. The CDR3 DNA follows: TGTGCCATCAGTGAACCCGGGACTAGCGGGTTAAACATTCAGTACTTC.

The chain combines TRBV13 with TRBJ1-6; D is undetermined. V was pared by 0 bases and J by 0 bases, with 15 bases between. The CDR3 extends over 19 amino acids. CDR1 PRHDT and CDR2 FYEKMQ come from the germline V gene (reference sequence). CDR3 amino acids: CASSLGGGLADSYNSPLHF. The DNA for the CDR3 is TGTGCCAGCAGCTTAGGTGGCGGCCTCGCCGACTCCTATAATTCACCCCTCCACTTT.

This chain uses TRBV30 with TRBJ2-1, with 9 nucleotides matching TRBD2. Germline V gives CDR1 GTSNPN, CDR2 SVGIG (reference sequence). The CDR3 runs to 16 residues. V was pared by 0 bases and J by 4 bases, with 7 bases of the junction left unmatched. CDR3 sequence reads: CAWSVPLAGVYNEQFF. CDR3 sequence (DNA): TGTGCCTGGAGTGTACCCTTAGCGGGAGTATACAATGAGCAGTTCTTC.

CDR3 sequence (DNA): TGTGCCAGCAGCTTAGCACAGGGGGGCAATGAGCAGTTCTTC. It specifies CASSLAQGGNEQFF. The chain combines TRBV7-9 with TRBJ2-1; 8 bases align to TRBD1. The junction had 1 base not matched to a gene; V was cut back by 0 bases and J by 6 bases. Germline V lookup: CDR1 SEHNR, CDR2 FQNEAQ (reference sequence). This CDR3 region has 14 residues.

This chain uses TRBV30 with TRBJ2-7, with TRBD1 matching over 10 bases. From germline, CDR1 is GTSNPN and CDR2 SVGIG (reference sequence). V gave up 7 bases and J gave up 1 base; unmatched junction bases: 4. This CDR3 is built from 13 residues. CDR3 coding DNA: TGTGCCTCCCGGACAGGGGGTTCCTACGAGCAGTACTTC. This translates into CASRTGGSYEQYF.

The CDR3 DNA reads TGTGCCAGCAGCCCCGGGGGGGGACAGGGAGCTAATTCACCCCTCCACTTT. Translation gives CASSPGGGQGANSPLHF. The J gene is TRBJ1-6, the V gene TRBV7-9; 9 positions match TRBD1. CDR3 size: 17 residues. The ends lost 5 bases at V and 6 bases at J; junction bases unmatched: 11. Germline CDR1 reads SEHNR; CDR2 reads FQNEAQ (reference sequence).

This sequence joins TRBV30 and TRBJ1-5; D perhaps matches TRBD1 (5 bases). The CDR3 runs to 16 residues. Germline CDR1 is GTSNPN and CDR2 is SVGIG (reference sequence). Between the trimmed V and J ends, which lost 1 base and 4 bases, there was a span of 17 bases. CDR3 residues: CAWSGGGTAGNQPQHF. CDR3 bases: TGTGCCTGGAGTGGCGGGGGGACGGCTGGGAATCAGCCCCAGCATTTT. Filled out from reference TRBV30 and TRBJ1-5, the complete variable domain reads SQTIHQWPATLVQPVGSPLSLECTVEGTSNPNLYWYRQAAGRGLQLLFYSVGIGQISSEVPQNLSASRPQDRQFILSSKKLLLSDSGFYLCAWSGGGTAGNQPQHFGDGTRLSIL.

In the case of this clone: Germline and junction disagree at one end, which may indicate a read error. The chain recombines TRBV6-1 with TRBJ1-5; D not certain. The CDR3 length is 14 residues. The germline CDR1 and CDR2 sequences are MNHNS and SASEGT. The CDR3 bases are TGTGCCAGCACCCCTGATTATAGCAATCAGCCCCAGAATTTT. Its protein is CASTPDYSNQPQNF.

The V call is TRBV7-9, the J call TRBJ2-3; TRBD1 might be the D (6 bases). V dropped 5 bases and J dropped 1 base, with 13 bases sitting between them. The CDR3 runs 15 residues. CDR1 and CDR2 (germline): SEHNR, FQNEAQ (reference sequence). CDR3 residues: CASSPRGEGTDTQYF. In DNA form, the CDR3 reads TGTGCCAGCAGCCCCAGGGGTGAGGGCACAGATACGCAGTATTTT. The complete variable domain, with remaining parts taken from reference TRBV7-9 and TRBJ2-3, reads DTGVSQNPRHKITKRGQNVTFRCDPISEHNRLYWYRQTLGQGPEFLTYFQNEAQLEKSRLLSDRFSAERPKGSFSTLEIQRTEQGDSAMYLCASSPRGEGTDTQYFGPGTRLTVL.

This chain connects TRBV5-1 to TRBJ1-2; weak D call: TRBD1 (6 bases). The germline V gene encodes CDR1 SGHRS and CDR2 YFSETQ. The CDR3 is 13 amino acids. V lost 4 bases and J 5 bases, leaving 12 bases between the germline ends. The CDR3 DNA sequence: TGCGCCAGCAGCACGGGACAAGCTTATGGCTACACCTTC. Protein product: CASSTGQAYGYTF. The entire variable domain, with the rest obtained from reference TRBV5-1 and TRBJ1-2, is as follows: KAGVTQTPRYLIKTRGQQVTLSCSPISGHRSVSWYQQTPGQGLQFLFEYFSETQRNKGNFPGRFSGRQFSNSRSEMNVSTLELGDSALYLCASSTGQAYGYTFGSGTRLTVV.

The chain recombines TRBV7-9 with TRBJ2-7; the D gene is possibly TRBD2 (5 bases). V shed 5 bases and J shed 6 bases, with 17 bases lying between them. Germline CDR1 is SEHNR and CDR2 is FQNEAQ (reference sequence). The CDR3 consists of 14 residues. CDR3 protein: CASSPRGSSGEQYF. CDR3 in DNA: TGTGCCAGCAGCCCACGGGGTTCGTCGGGCGAGCAGTACTTC.

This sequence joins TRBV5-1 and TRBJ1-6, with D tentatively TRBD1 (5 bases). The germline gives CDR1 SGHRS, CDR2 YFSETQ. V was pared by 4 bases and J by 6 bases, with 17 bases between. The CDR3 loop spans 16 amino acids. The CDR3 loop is CASSPTADSFNSPLHF. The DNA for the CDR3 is TGCGCCAGCAGCCCGACAGCTGACAGCTTTAATTCACCCCTCCACTTT.